The 28 T cell receptor beta chains in this list originate from one sample, sequenced in a study of beta chain features in type 1 diabetes. Study-level results: Researchers report that Type 1 diabetes patients had moderately but significantly shorter TCRB CDR3s across all four CD4+ subsets.

These receptors lack a known antigen. Expressed TCRB transcripts were sequenced because the entire RNA isolate underwent reverse transcription. Clones were read by immunoSEQ multiplex PCR, and TCRdb kept only the in-frame ones, dropping some. In the table there are under 300,000 clones, 14% of which are singletons. The sequenced material came from naive CD4+ T cells from blood. All receptors come from a young man with type 1 diabetes.

In its sample, this clone was seen a few times. The CDR3 protein is CASSQEVSTSGGAYEQYF. The CDR3 region has the DNA TGCGCCAGCAGCCAAGAGGTCTCCACTAGCGGGGGGGCCTACGAGCAGTACTTC. J is TRBJ2-7 and V is TRBV4-1, with TRBD2 matching over 13 bases. V gave up 0 bases and J gave up 2 bases; unmatched junction bases: 7. This CDR3 is 18 amino acids long. Germline-derived CDR1 and CDR2 are MGHRA and YSYEKL.

This clone was found a few times. The J gene is TRBJ2-1, the V gene TRBV4-2; 8 nucleotides match TRBD2. The CDR3 runs 14 residues. V gave up 4 bases and J gave up 9 bases; unmatched junction bases: 8. Germline V lookup: CDR1 LGHNA, CDR2 YNFKEQ. The DNA of the CDR3 is TGTGCCAGCAGCCCTATGGGACTAGATTTTGAGCAGTTCTTC. Translation gives CASSPMGLDFEQFF.

The gene calls are TRBV5-1 and TRBJ1-1; a possible D gene is TRBD1 (6 bases). Trimming cost V 6 bases and J 3 bases, with 12 bases left between them. Germline assignment: CDR1 SGHRS and CDR2 YFSETQ. The CDR3 is 13 amino acids. CDR3 sequence reads: CASKGQPDTEAFF. The CDR3 DNA reads TGCGCCAGCAAAGGACAGCCGGACACTGAAGCTTTCTTT.

The chain has TRBV6-5 and TRBJ2-7; 7 nucleotides line up with TRBD1. This CDR3 is 14 amino acids long. Germline V gives CDR1 MNHEY, CDR2 SVGAGI. With V trimmed by 6 bases and J by 5 bases, 10 bases remained unmatched. CDR3 nucleotide sequence: TGTGCCAGCAGCCCGAGGGGGCAGGGCGACGAGCAGTACTTC. This gives the protein CASSPRGQGDEQYF.

This clone came up a few times. The chain is built from TRBV9 and TRBJ2-5; TRBD2 aligns across 7 bases. The length of the CDR3 is 14 residues. V lost 3 bases and J lost 0; bases outside the gene matches: 2. The germline gives CDR1 SGDLS, CDR2 YYNGEE. This chain's CDR3 is CASSERGDQETQYF. CDR3 nucleotides: TGTGCCAGCAGCGAACGGGGGGACCAAGAGACCCAGTACTTC.

This clone was counted between two and nine times. The chain has TRBV9 and TRBJ1-1; unclear D gene. V lost 1 base, J lost 0 bases, and 10 bases lay in between. This CDR3 comprises 15 residues. CDR1 and CDR2 (germline): SGDLS, YYNGEE. The CDR3 loop reads CASSVTATMNTEAFF. For the CDR3, the DNA is TGTGCCAGCAGCGTAACTGCCACTATGAACACTGAAGCTTTCTTT.

The genes are TRBV29-1 and TRBJ1-2; TRBD1 matches at 7 bases. From germline, CDR1 is SQVTM and CDR2 ANQGSEA. Trimming cost V 7 bases and J 4 bases; bases outside gene matches: 15. This CDR3 spans 15 amino acids. DNA of the CDR3: TGCAGCGCTTCCGACCTTCAGGGGGGAAGCTATGGCTACACCTTC. It is translated as CSASDLQGGSYGYTF.

The chain is built from TRBV2 and TRBJ1-2; TRBD1 matches 8 bases. Germline V gives CDR1 SNHLY, CDR2 FYNNEI. V was clipped by 4 bases and J by 8 bases; unmatched bases: 9. The CDR3 consists of 14 residues. CDR3 DNA sequence: TGTGCCAGCAGTGGGTTGCAGGGGGCAGGGGGCTACACCTTC. Translation gives CASSGLQGAGGYTF.

This clone occurred a few times. The chain employs TRBV9 and TRBJ1-5, with 10 bases lining up with TRBD1. The V gene's germline CDR1 is SGDLS and CDR2 YYNGEE. CDR3 length: 15 amino acids. With V trimmed by 3 bases and J by 2 bases, 2 bases remained unmatched. CDR3 nucleotides: TGTGCCAGCAGCGAAGGGACAGGGGGCAATCAGCCCCAGCATTTT. Amino acid sequence: CASSEGTGGNQPQHF.

The V call is TRBV27, the J call TRBJ2-7; a possible D gene is TRBD2 (5 bases). In germline, CDR1 is MNHEY, CDR2 SMNVEV (reference sequence). The CDR3 is 14 residues long. Trimming cost V 5 bases and J 2 bases, with 13 bases left between them. CDR3 sequence (DNA): TGTGCCAGCAGTCCAGCGGCTGCTACCTACGAGCAGTACTTC. Its protein is CASSPAAATYEQYF.

The chain joins TRBV10-2 to TRBJ1-5; possible D gene TRBD1, 6 bases. The CDR3 runs 12 residues. CDR1 WSHSY and CDR2 SAAADI come from the germline V gene. Trimming cost V 5 bases and J 13 bases, with 15 bases left between them. In DNA form, the CDR3 reads TGCGCCAGCAGTCCCCGGGACACCGGTCAGCATTTT. Translation: CASSPRDTGQHF.

This clone was observed a handful of times. This chain joins TRBV30 and TRBJ1-6, with 8 bases that match TRBD1. Trimming cost V 3 bases and J 7 bases; bases outside gene matches: 5. Germline CDR1 is GTSNPN and CDR2 is SVGIG (reference sequence). This CDR3 region has 14 residues. The CDR3 nucleotides read TGTGCCTGGAGCGCGGGACAGGAAAATTCACCCCTCCACTTT. This encodes CAWSAGQENSPLHF.

A remark on this clone: Other DNA sequences in the same sample also yield this CDR3. V gene TRBV9 combines with J gene TRBJ2-4; the match to TRBD1 covers 8 bases. Trimming at V came to 0 bases and at J to 1 base, leaving 0 bases not matched to a gene. CDR1 is SGDLS and CDR2 is YYNGEE in the germline V gene. The CDR3 has 15 amino acids. CDR3 sequence: CASSVGTGAKNIQYF. The CDR3 DNA reads TGTGCCAGCAGCGTAGGGACAGGGGCCAAAAACATTCAGTACTTC.

This sequence joins TRBV30 and TRBJ2-7, with D perhaps TRBD1 (5 bases). The CDR3 totals 11 residues. Trimming left V 0 bases short and J 5 bases short, with 5 bases between. Germline-derived CDR1 and CDR2 are GTSNPN and SVGIG (reference sequence). CDR3 loop: CAWSVGHEQYF. The CDR3 DNA follows: TGTGCCTGGAGTGTGGGGCACGAGCAGTACTTC.

This chain connects TRBV9 to TRBJ2-7; weak D call: TRBD1 (7 bases). CDR3 length equals 15 residues. V was cut by 4 bases and J by 3 bases, with 17 bases left in between. In germline, CDR1 is SGDLS, CDR2 YYNGEE. CDR3 bases: TGTGCCAGCAGCTTAGAAGGAGGGGGCGGCTACGAGCAGTACTTC. Protein: CASSLEGGGGYEQYF.

The V gene is TRBV5-1, the J gene TRBJ2-2; D is unclear. V lost 4 bases, J lost 2 bases, and 9 bases lay in between. CDR3 size: 14 residues. Germline lookup yields CDR1 SGHRS and CDR2 YFSETQ. The CDR3, as DNA: TGCGCCAGCAGCCGTGACATCAACACCGGGGAGCTGTTTTTT. It is translated as CASSRDINTGELFF.

The chain couples TRBV7-2 to TRBJ2-7, with D possibly TRBD2 on 5 matching bases. The CDR3 contains 14 residues. Trimming removed 0 bases at V and 7 bases at J, with 13 bases between. Germline V lookup: CDR1 SGHTA, CDR2 FQGNSA. Here the CDR3 reads CASSLAQGSAEQYF. The DNA for the CDR3 is TGTGCCAGCAGCTTAGCGCAAGGTAGCGCGGAGCAGTACTTC.

This clone was seen more than once but under ten times. The limits of the CDR3 on the DNA are not certain, so only TCRdb's listed CDR3 is given. The chain has TRBV27 and TRBJ2-3; the table's D call of TRBD2 was not tested on the DNA. The CDR3 is 14 amino acids long, termini counted. Germline V gene sequence: CDR1 MNHEY, CDR2 SMNVEV (reference sequence). This chain's CDR3 is CASSLWGGGAVRYF.

The chain has TRBV11-2 and TRBJ2-1; 7 nucleotides line up with TRBD1. V dropped 5 bases and J dropped 0; count of bases not matched to a gene: 7. The germline V gene has CDR1 SGHAT and CDR2 FQNNGV. This CDR3 is built from 16 residues. CDR3 amino acids: CASSPLTGRSYNEQFF. In DNA, the CDR3 is TGTGCCAGCAGCCCCTTGACAGGGCGCTCCTACAATGAGCAGTTCTTC.

This clone has a handful of counts. This CDR3 reads CASSDRDEQYF. DNA for the CDR3: TGTGCCAGTAGTGACAGGGACGAGCAGTACTTC. The rearrangement joins TRBV19 to TRBJ2-7, with 7 bases fitting TRBD1. Germline assignment: CDR1 LNHDA and CDR2 SQIVND (reference sequence). This CDR3 is built from 11 residues. V dropped 5 bases and J dropped 5; count of bases not matched to a gene: 0.

The chain is built from TRBV2 and TRBJ1-2; TRBD1 aligns across 9 bases. Trimming removed 5 bases from V and 1 base from J; junction bases left unmatched: 8. Germline CDR1 and CDR2: SNHLY and FYNNEI. This CDR3 is 16 amino acids long. CDR3 region: CASSYFPGQGNYGYTF. The DNA of the CDR3 is TGTGCCAGCAGTTACTTCCCGGGACAGGGTAACTATGGCTACACCTTC.

The J gene is TRBJ2-7, the V gene TRBV5-1; D perhaps matches TRBD2 (5 bases). CDR1 is SGHRS and CDR2 is YFSETQ in the germline V gene. Trimming shortened V by 0 bases and J by 6 bases, and 10 bases separated the two germline ends. The CDR3 extends over 13 amino acids. The CDR3 bases are TGCGCCAGCAGCTTGGTCGGGAATGGCGAGCAGTACTTC. It codes for CASSLVGNGEQYF.

This clone was recorded a few times. V and J are TRBV4-1 and TRBJ2-7, with TRBD2 identical over 7 bases. The CDR3 totals 15 residues. V dropped 3 bases and J dropped 4; count of bases not matched to a gene: 9. Germline V CDR1 and CDR2: MGHRA, YSYEKL. The CDR3 nucleotides read TGCGCCAGCAGCCAGGAGGCGAGGGAGGGGTACGAGCAGTACTTC. It codes for CASSQEAREGYEQYF.

This clone has a handful of counts. V is TRBV2 and J is TRBJ1-5; 9 nucleotides agree with TRBD1. Trimming took 7 bases from V and 14 from J; bases not matched to a gene: 6. The germline V gene encodes CDR1 SNHLY and CDR2 FYNNEI. The CDR3 contains 11 residues. In nucleotides, the CDR3 is TGTGCCAGCAATTCACAGGGGGCTAAGCATTTT. Residues: CASNSQGAKHF.

This rearrangement joins TRBV5-1 to TRBJ2-5; 11 bases are a match to TRBD2. The germline V gene encodes CDR1 SGHRS and CDR2 YFSETQ. CDR3 size: 15 residues. Trimming removed 6 bases from V and 2 bases from J; junction bases left unmatched: 6. The CDR3 coding sequence is TGCGCCAGCACGCGACTAGCGGGGCCTCAAGAGACCCAGTACTTC. This gives the protein CASTRLAGPQETQYF.

V usage is TRBV4-1 and J usage is TRBJ2-7; D call uncertain. Germline-derived CDR1 and CDR2 are MGHRA and YSYEKL. The CDR3 is made up of 14 amino acids. V lost 0 bases and J lost 1, with 7 bases in between. The CDR3 DNA is TGCGCCAGCAGCCAAGATACGGTTTCCTACGAGCAGTACTTC. Protein sequence: CASSQDTVSYEQYF.

This clone was seen a handful of times. Additional DNA sequences in this sample encode the identical CDR3. The chain uses TRBV29-1 and TRBJ1-1; D is undetermined. V was pared by 4 bases and J by 1 base, with 10 bases between. The CDR3 totals 13 residues. Looked up from germline, CDR1 is SQVTM and CDR2 is ANQGSEA. The CDR3 region is CSVGRLPNTEAFF. The CDR3 DNA reads as TGCAGCGTTGGGCGGCTCCCGAACACTGAAGCTTTCTTT.

Notes on this clone: At the DNA level, this CDR3 is encoded by other sequences in the same sample as well. The chain joins TRBV29-1 to TRBJ2-3; no definite D call. This CDR3 has 11 amino acids. Germline CDR1 is SQVTM and CDR2 is ANQGSEA. The germline V and J ends were trimmed by 4 bases and 3 bases, with 5 bases remaining between them. The CDR3 protein is CSVASTDTQYF. DNA of the CDR3: TGCAGCGTTGCCTCTACAGATACGCAGTATTTT.